Listed below are T cell receptor beta chains from one sample, sequenced in a study of cytomegalovirus exposure and HLA in healthy donors. Profiled with immunoSEQ multiplex PCR; TCRdb holds only in-frame clones, not every one. The sample lists fewer than 350,000 clones, around nine tenths occurring once. Sequenced: PBMCs. The receptors derive from a woman aged 18 to 35 in good health and CMV-seronegative. The CDR3 runs from the conserved cysteine through the conserved F or W. Each record gives: clone size, V gene, D gene, J gene, CDR3 DNA, CDR3 protein. The D gene is left open where the match is weak. Clone size is shown for a subset of rows, as once, few, many or a class of expanded clone.

size: .
V: TRBV25-1
D: TRBD2
J: TRBJ2-1
DNA: TGTGCCAGCAGTGAGGGACTAGCGGGAGATGGGTTCTTC
CDR3: CASSEGLAGDGFF

size: .
V: TRBV19
D: .
J: TRBJ2-6
DNA: TGTGCCAGTAGTCCCAGGGCTGGGGCCAACGTCCTGACTTTC
CDR3: CASSPRAGANVLTF

size: .
V: TRBV11-2
D: TRBD1
J: TRBJ2-2
DNA: TGTGCCAGCACCCCCCGAGGGAGGACAGGGAGCACCGGGGAGCTGTTTTTT
CDR3: CASTPRGRTGSTGELFF

size: .
V: TRBV5-1
D: .
J: TRBJ2-2
DNA: TGCGCCAGCGTTGAACAGACGAACACCGGGGAGCTGTTTTTT
CDR3: CASVEQTNTGELFF

size: .
V: TRBV28
D: .
J: TRBJ1-1
DNA: TGTGCCAGCAGTACCGGAGGTGAAAAGGAAGCTTTCTTT
CDR3: CASSTGGEKEAFF

size: .
V: TRBV18
D: .
J: TRBJ2-2
DNA: TGTGCCAGCTCACCACTAGGGGCGGCACTCCTTAACACCGGGGAGCTGTTTTTT
CDR3: CASSPLGAALLNTGELFF

size: .
V: TRBV5-1
D: TRBD1
J: TRBJ2-5
DNA: TGCGCCAGCAGCTCCCTAGGACAGGGCGGGTGGGAGACCCAGTACTTC
CDR3: CASSSLGQGGWETQYF

size: .
V: TRBV5-1
D: TRBD1
J: TRBJ1-2
DNA: TGCGCCAGCAGCTTGGACAGGGGGTTTGGGGGCTACACCTTC
CDR3: CASSLDRGFGGYTF

size: .
V: TRBV10-2
D: .
J: TRBJ1-2
DNA: TGCGCCAGCAGTGACTTGGGGCTACCTCTAAACTATGGCTACACCTTC
CDR3: CASSDLGLPLNYGYTF

size: once
V: TRBV6-6
D: .
J: TRBJ2-7
DNA: TGTGCCAGCTCTAAAAGTGGCAGGGTGTACGAGCAGTACTTC
CDR3: CASSKSGRVYEQYF

size: .
V: TRBV4-1
D: .
J: TRBJ2-1
DNA: TGCGCCAGCAGCCAAGGCAACCAGTACAATGAGCAGTTCTTC
CDR3: CASSQGNQYNEQFF

size: .
V: TRBV9
D: TRBD1
J: TRBJ2-1
DNA: TGTGCCAGCAGCTACGGACAGGGACTTGAGCAGTTCTTC
CDR3: CASSYGQGLEQFF

size: .
V: TRBV6-5
D: TRBD2
J: TRBJ2-1
DNA: TGTGCCAGCAGTAGACCGGGACTAGCGGCGAATGAGCAGTTCTTC
CDR3: CASSRPGLAANEQFF

size: .
V: TRBV4-1
D: TRBD2
J: TRBJ2-7
DNA: TGCGCCAGCACCCTCCCTGATCGGGAGGGCCATAAGTACTTC
CDR3: CASTLPDREGHKYF